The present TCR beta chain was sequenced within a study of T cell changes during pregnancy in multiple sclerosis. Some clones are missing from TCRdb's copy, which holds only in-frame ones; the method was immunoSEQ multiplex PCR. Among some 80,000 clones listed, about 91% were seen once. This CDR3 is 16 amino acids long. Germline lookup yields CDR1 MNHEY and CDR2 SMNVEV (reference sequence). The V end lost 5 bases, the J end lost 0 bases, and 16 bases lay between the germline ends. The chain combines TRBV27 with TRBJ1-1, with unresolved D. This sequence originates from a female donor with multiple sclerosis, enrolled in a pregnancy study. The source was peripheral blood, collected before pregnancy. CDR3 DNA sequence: TGTGCCAGCAGTCCCCTCTCACTAGGCATGAACACTGAAGCTTTCTTT. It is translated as CASSPLSLGMNTEAFF.